The clone carrying this T cell receptor (beta chain) has at least ten counts. The antigen remains undetermined. This sample is drawn from a study of spatial heterogeneity in lung cancer. The wider study: Each time, sequencing found more beta-chain sequences than alpha-chain sequences. As counted in raw reads, each unique TCR and UMI combination appeared more than ten times on average. Broader study findings: Relative to follow-up, resection was when ubiquitous expanded tumor TCRs appeared more in blood.

TCRdb reanalysed the 5' RACE reads using MiXCR and keeps one entry per CDR3 protein. The sample records tens of thousands of distinct CDR3 sequences, over 4.5% being singletons. This CDR3 comprises 13 residues. Germline CDR1 and CDR2: MNHEY and SMNVEV (reference sequence). The V end lost 2 bases, the J end lost 0 bases, and 2 bases lay between the germline ends. Time point given: sample taken at primary tumor resection. The authors sequenced whole RNA from tumor, nontumor lung or frozen PBMC without sorting. Untreated early-stage non-small cell lung cancer patients, fewer than 85 in total, were the donors.

The gene calls are TRBV27 and TRBJ1-5; D is uncertain. Source: PBMCs, taken at surgery. The TCR originated in a male donor with early-stage non-small cell lung cancer. Written as DNA, the CDR3 is TGTGCCAGCAGTTTAGTTAGCAATCAGCCCCAGCATTTT. Amino acid sequence: CASSLVSNQPQHF.